Sequencing of this TCR beta chain was carried out in a study of T cells expressing NK-cell markers. Study-wide background: Repertoire data for TCR beta were derived from sorted T cells (CD3+CD56+NKG2C+, CD3+CD56+NKG2C- and CD3+CD56-NKG2C+).

TCRdb re-called the 5' RACE reads, yielding one record per CDR3 amino acid sequence without DNA. This repertoire comprises around 550,000 distinct CDR3 sequences; its ten largest clones make up under 4.5%. The CDR3 runs to 17 residues. This sequence was found in a young man in good health. The sample consisted of blood T cells: a sorted CD56 or NKG2C T cell subset, CD4+ or CD8+ T cells, or bulk PBMC T cells (not recorded which). The chain is built from TRBV12-3 or TRBV12-4 and TRBJ2-7; the TRBD2 assignment by TCRdb is unverifiable without DNA. CDR3: CASSLGPSGRFAYEQYF.